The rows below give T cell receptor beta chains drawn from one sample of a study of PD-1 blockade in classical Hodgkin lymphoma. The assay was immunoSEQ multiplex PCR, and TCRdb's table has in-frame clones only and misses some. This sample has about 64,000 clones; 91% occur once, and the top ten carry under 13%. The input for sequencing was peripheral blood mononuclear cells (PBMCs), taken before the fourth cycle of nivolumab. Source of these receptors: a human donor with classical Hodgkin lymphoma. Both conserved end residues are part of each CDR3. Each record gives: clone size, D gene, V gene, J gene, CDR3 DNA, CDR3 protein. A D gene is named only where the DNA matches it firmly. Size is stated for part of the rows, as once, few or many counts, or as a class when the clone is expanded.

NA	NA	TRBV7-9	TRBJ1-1	TGTGCCAGCAGCCCCCTTGGGGGGGGCGGTAGCTGGAACACTGAAGCTTTCTTT	CASSPLGGGGSWNTEAFF
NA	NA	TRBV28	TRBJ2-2	TGTGCCAGCAGTTTATACCGGGGATCTCCCGGGGAGCTGTTTTTT	CASSLYRGSPGELFF
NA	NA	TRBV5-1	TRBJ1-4	TGCGCCAGCAGCTTGGTGGCAGCAAATGAAAAACTGTTTTTT	CASSLVAANEKLFF
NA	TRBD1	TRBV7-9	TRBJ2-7	TGTGCCAGCAGCTTTGAGGACAGGGCCAACTACGAGCAGTACTTC	CASSFEDRANYEQYF
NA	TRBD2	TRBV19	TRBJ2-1	TGTGCCAGTAGTATAGACCAGCGGGGGGCCTCCGGCCACAATGAGCAGTTCTTC	CASSIDQRGASGHNEQFF
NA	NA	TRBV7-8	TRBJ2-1	TGTGCCAGCAGCTTAAGTGGTGGGCCCTGGGACCCTGAGCAGTTCTTC	CASSLSGGPWDPEQFF
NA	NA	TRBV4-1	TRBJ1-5	TGCGCCAGCAGCCATCGACAGGTCAATCAGCCCCAGCATTTT	CASSHRQVNQPQHF
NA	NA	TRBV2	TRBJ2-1	TGTGCCAGCAGTTACTCCCATGAGCAGTTCTTC	CASSYSHEQFF
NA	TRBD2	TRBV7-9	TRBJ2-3	TGTGCCAGCAGCTTCCTGGGTAGCGGGGGAGCAGATACGCAGTATTTT	CASSFLGSGGADTQYF
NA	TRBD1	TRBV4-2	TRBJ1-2	TGTGCCAGCAGCCAAGAGGGGCAGGGGGTGAGGGACTATGGCTACACCTTC	CASSQEGQGVRDYGYTF
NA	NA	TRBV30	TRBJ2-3	TGTGCCTGGAGCAAGCGAAGCACAGATACGCAGTATTTT	CAWSKRSTDTQYF
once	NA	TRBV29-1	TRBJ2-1	TGCAGCGTTGAACGGGGGCTTCTGGGTGAGCAGTTCTTC	CSVERGLLGEQFF
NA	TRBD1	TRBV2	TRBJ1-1	TGTGCCAGCAGTGAAGTGGACAGGTTGAACACTGAAGCTTTCTTT	CASSEVDRLNTEAFF
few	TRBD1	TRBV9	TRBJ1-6	TGTGCCAGCAGCGTTAGCCGGGACAGCAGTTCACCCCTCCACTTT	CASSVSRDSSSPLHF
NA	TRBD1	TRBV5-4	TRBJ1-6	TGTGCCAGCAGCCGATTCCAAGACAGGGCTAATTCACCCCTCCACTTT	CASSRFQDRANSPLHF
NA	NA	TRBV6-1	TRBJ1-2	TGTGCCAGCGATGAAATAGGACGCTATGGCTACACCTTC	CASDEIGRYGYTF
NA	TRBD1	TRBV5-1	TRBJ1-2	TGCGCCAGCAGCTGGGAACACGACAGGGGGCACTATGGCTACACCTTC	CASSWEHDRGHYGYTF
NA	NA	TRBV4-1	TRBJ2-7	TGCGCCAGCAGCCGCGGGACAGTATCCTACGAGCAGTACTTC	CASSRGTVSYEQYF
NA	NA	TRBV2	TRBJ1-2	TGTGCCAGCAGTGGCCGACAGGAGGACTATGGCTACACCTTC	CASSGRQEDYGYTF
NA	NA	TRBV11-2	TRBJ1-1	TGTGCCAGCAGCTCCCGGGGCGGCCGACCCGGCACTGAAGCTTTCTTT	CASSSRGGRPGTEAFF
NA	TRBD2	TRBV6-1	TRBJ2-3	TGTGCCAGCAGTGTTGGGACTAGCGGGGGGGTTATTACCACAGATACGCAGTATTTT	CASSVGTSGGVITTDTQYF
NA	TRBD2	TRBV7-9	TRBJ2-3	TGTGCCAGCGAGGGGACTAGCGGGGACACAGATACGCAGTATTTT	CASEGTSGDTDTQYF
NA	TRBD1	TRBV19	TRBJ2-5	TGTGCCAGTAGTATAGGGACAGGGTTTGGTGAGACCCAGTACTTC	CASSIGTGFGETQYF
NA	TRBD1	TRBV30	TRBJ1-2	TGTGCCAGCACAGGGGGCGAGTGGGGCTACACCTTC	CASTGGEWGYTF
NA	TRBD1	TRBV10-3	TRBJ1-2	TGTGCCATCAGTGACCCCTCCGGACAGGGTAACTATGGCTACACCTTC	CAISDPSGQGNYGYTF
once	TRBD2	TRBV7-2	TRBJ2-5	TGTGCCAGCAGCTCCGTCTTACAGGGACTAGCGGCAGAGACCCAGTACTTC	CASSSVLQGLAAETQYF
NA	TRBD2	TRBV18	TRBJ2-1	TGTGCCAGCTCTCCTCCGGGGGGATTTAACACGCCGTCCTACAATGAGCAGTTCTTC	CASSPPGGFNTPSYNEQFF
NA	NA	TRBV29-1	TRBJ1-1	TGCAGCGCCTATGAGGGCGCTGAAGCTTTCTTT	CSAYEGAEAFF